Many counts were recorded for the clone carrying this T cell receptor beta chain. TCRdb itself ran the RACE reads through MiXCR, one entry per CDR3 protein. The data hold 85,000 to 100,000 distinct CDR3 sequences, with approximately 13% observed a single time. As for time point: patch test 1, 2 weeks after DPC sensitization. Treatment meaning: therapeutic diphenylcyclopropenone sensitization with weekly scalp DPC. The entry originates in a study of human T cells and chemical hapten exposure. This TCR was sampled from a woman aged 40 to 50 with alopecia areata. Some clones in this sample may be carry-over from other donors' samples. Sequencing used whole blood, obtained in connection with sensitization to the hapten diphenylcyclopropenone (DPC).

The CDR3 DNA reads TGTGCCAGCAGTTTATATCCGGTAGCGGGAGCTGTAGATACGCAGTATTTT. It yields the protein CASSLYPVAGAVDTQYF. This chain joins TRBV27 and TRBJ2-3; 9 bases match TRBD2. The CDR3 covers 17 residues. Germline V gene data show CDR1 as MNHEY and CDR2 as SMNVEV (reference sequence). V gave up 1 base and J gave up 5 bases; unmatched junction bases: 10.